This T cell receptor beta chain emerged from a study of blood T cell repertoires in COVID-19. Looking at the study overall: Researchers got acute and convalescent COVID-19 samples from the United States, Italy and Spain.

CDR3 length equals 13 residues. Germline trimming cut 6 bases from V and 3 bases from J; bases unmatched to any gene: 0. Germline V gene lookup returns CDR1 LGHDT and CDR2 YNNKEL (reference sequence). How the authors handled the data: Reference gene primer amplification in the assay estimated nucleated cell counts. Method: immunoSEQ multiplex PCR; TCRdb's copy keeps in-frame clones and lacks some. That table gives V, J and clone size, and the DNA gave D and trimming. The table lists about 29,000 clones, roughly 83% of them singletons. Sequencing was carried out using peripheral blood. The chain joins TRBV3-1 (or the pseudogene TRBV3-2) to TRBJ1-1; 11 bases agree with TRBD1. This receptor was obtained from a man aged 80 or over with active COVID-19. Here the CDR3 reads CASRGQGDTEAFF. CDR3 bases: TGTGCCAGCAGGGGACAGGGGGACACTGAAGCTTTCTTT.